A single sample is the source of the 27 T cell receptor beta chains below, sequenced in a study of blood T cell repertoires in COVID-19. The method was immunoSEQ multiplex PCR; TCRdb's version includes in-frame clones alone and lacks a portion of them. Here the sample spans some 45,000 clones, about 86% being singletons. The sequenced sample consisted of peripheral blood. The receptors shown here come from a man aged 65 to 85 with acute or convalescent COVID-19.

The chain couples TRBV6-5 to TRBJ1-6; D not resolved. V lost 6 bases and J 2 bases, leaving 8 bases between the germline ends. This CDR3 comprises 14 residues. CDR1 MNHEY and CDR2 SVGAGI come from the germline V gene. The CDR3 sequence: CASSNGPYNSPLHF. DNA for the CDR3: TGTGCCAGCAGCAATGGGCCCTATAATTCACCCCTCCACTTT.

This chain uses TRBV5-1 with TRBJ2-4; 9 bases are a match to TRBD1. The CDR3 runs 16 residues. Germline V gives CDR1 SGHRS, CDR2 YFSETQ. The junction had 8 bases not matched to a gene; V was cut back by 0 bases and J by 7 bases. CDR3: CASSLAGTGPGNIQYF. The CDR3 nucleotides read TGCGCCAGCAGCTTGGCCGGGACAGGGCCGGGGAACATTCAGTACTTC.

The chain links TRBV14 to TRBJ2-5; D is ambiguous. In germline, CDR1 is SGHDN, CDR2 FVKESK. The CDR3 is made up of 15 amino acids. Trimming stripped 1 base from V and 5 bases from J, with 14 bases between. CDR3 DNA: TGTGCCAGCAGCCAAGCGAGCGTCGCTGGGGAGACCCAGTACTTC. Translated, it gives CASSQASVAGETQYF. The entire variable domain, with the rest obtained from reference TRBV14 and TRBJ2-5, is as follows: EAGVTQFPSHSVIEKGQTVTLRCDPISGHDNLYWYRRVMGKEIKFLLHFVKESKQDESGMPNNRFLAERTGGTYSTLKVQPAELEDSGVYFCASSQASVAGETQYFGPGTRLLVL.

This clone was observed a single time. J is TRBJ2-7 and V is TRBV6-5, with D unclear. Deletions cut 3 bases from V and 5 bases from J, with 11 bases between. CDR1 is MNHEY and CDR2 is SVGAGI in the germline V gene. This CDR3 is built from 13 residues. This CDR3 is CASSYSGQHEQYF. CDR3 nucleotide sequence: TGTGCCAGCAGTTATTCTGGGCAGCACGAGCAGTACTTC.

The V and J genes are TRBV7-6 and TRBJ1-4; 7 bases are shared with TRBD1. There are 14 residues in the CDR3. Germline V gene sequence: CDR1 SGHVS, CDR2 FNYEAQ. Trimming removed 1 base from V and 8 bases from J; junction bases left unmatched: 4. This CDR3 reads CASSLETGREKLFF. CDR3 DNA sequence: TGTGCCAGCAGCTTAGAGACAGGGCGGGAAAAACTGTTTTTT.

CDR3 DNA: TGTGCCAGCTCGGCGTTGAGGGCCAATGAGCAGTTCTTC. Its translation is CASSALRANEQFF. The chain links TRBV18 to TRBJ2-1; maybe TRBD2 (5 bases). CDR3 length: 13 residues. Per the germline V gene, CDR1 is KGHSH and CDR2 is LQKENI. The V end was cut by 6 bases, the J end by 6 bases, with 12 bases between.

The V and J genes are TRBV27 and TRBJ2-1; 7 nucleotides match TRBD2. With V trimmed by 2 bases and J by 6 bases, 4 bases remained unmatched. Per germline, CDR1 MNHEY and CDR2 SMNVEV (reference sequence). CDR3 length: 14 residues. Here the CDR3 DNA reads TGTGCCAGCAGTTTAGTTGCGGGAGCCAATGAGCAGTTCTTC. It specifies CASSLVAGANEQFF.

V gene TRBV5-1 combines with J gene TRBJ2-1; TRBD2 matches 13 bases. Germline V gene data show CDR1 as SGHRS and CDR2 as YFSETQ. Trimming took 2 bases from V and 5 from J; bases not matched to a gene: 1. This CDR3 region has 15 residues. This CDR3 reads CASSLLAGGHNEQFF. CDR3 bases: TGCGCCAGCAGCTTACTAGCGGGGGGGCACAATGAGCAGTTCTTC.

This sequence joins TRBV13 and TRBJ2-7; 7 nucleotides agree with TRBD1. CDR3 length: 14 residues. The V segment lost 2 bases and the J segment 2 bases; nucleotides outside the gene matches: 3. Germline-derived CDR1 and CDR2 are PRHDT and FYEKMQ (reference sequence). Here the CDR3 reads CASSLRGQPYEQYF. The CDR3 DNA follows: TGTGCCAGCAGCTTAAGGGGACAGCCCTACGAGCAGTACTTC. Full variable domain (remainder filled in from reference TRBV13 and TRBJ2-7): AAGVIQSPRHLIKEKRETATLKCYPIPRHDTVYWYQQGPGQDPQFLISFYEKMQSDKGSIPDRFSAQQFSDYHSELNMSSLELGDSALYFCASSLRGQPYEQYFGPGTRLTVT.

V is TRBV7-2 and J is TRBJ1-1; D is unresolved. Germline loops: CDR1 SGHTA, CDR2 FQGNSA. The length of the CDR3 is 14 residues. With 5 bases removed from V and 6 bases from J, the gap between germline ends came to 16 bases. The CDR3 DNA reads TGTGCCAGCAGCACGTTTCAGGAGGGATCTGAAGCTTTCTTT. It translates to CASSTFQEGSEAFF.

The rearrangement joins TRBV14 to TRBJ2-7; 8 bases fit TRBD1. Germline V CDR1 and CDR2: SGHDN, FVKESK. V lost 4 bases to trimming and J lost 3 bases; unmatched junction nucleotides: 5. This CDR3 comprises 14 residues. The CDR3 DNA reads TGTGCCAGCAGCCCGACAGGGGTACTCTACGAGCAGTACTTC. It specifies CASSPTGVLYEQYF.

This sequence joins TRBV25-1 and TRBJ1-2, with no clear D. This CDR3 has 12 residues. The ends were cut back, 4 bases at V and 3 bases at J, with 6 bases in the middle. Germline assignment: CDR1 MGHDK and CDR2 SYGVNS. The CDR3 region is CASSAGYYGYTF. The CDR3 DNA follows: TGTGCCAGCAGTGCGGGGTACTATGGCTACACCTTC.

CDR3 nucleotides: TGCGCCAGCAGCATACAGGGCTACACTGAAGCTTTCTTT. Translation: CASSIQGYTEAFF. The V gene is TRBV5-1, the J gene TRBJ1-1; weak D call: TRBD1 (6 bases). The ends were cut back, 4 bases at V and 3 bases at J, with 10 bases in the middle. The germline gives CDR1 SGHRS, CDR2 YFSETQ. This CDR3 has 13 residues.

The chain is built from TRBV7-9 and TRBJ1-4; 7 nucleotides line up with TRBD1. Germline assignment: CDR1 SEHNR and CDR2 FQNEAQ (reference sequence). J lost 8 bases, V lost 3 bases, and 3 bases had no gene match. The CDR3 spans 13 residues. CDR3 loop: CASSLYRGEKLFF. The CDR3 DNA reads as TGTGCCAGCAGCTTGTACAGGGGAGAAAAACTGTTTTTT.

The chain carries TRBV18 and TRBJ2-3, with TRBD2 matching 9 bases. Germline CDR1 reads KGHSH; CDR2 reads LQKENI. Trimming cost V 6 bases and J 5 bases; bases outside gene matches: 6. The length of the CDR3 is 14 residues. CDR3 in DNA: TGTGCCAGCTCCCGTAGCGGGAGAGGAGATACGCAGTATTTT. It yields the protein CASSRSGRGDTQYF.

This chain connects TRBV19 to TRBJ2-7; TRBD1 matches 7 bases. V dropped 5 bases and J dropped 0; count of bases not matched to a gene: 7. The CDR3 spans 15 residues. Germline assignment: CDR1 LNHDA and CDR2 SQIVND (reference sequence). The CDR3 region is CASSAITGVSYEQYF. The CDR3 DNA sequence: TGTGCCAGTAGTGCGATAACAGGGGTCTCCTACGAGCAGTACTTC.

This chain joins TRBV21-1 and TRBJ2-1; TRBD2, the table's D call, lacks a check against the DNA. TRBV21-1 is termed a pseudogene. The CDR3 is 16 residues long. The CDR3 loop is CASSVRLAGGADEQFF. CDR3 bases: TGTGCCAGCAGCGTTCGACTAGCGGGGGGCGCCGATGAGCAGTTCTTC.

This clone appeared a few times. The chain has TRBV10-3 and TRBJ1-1; D is perhaps TRBD1 (6 bases). The CDR3 length is 15 residues. Germline CDR1 and CDR2: ENHRY and SYGVKD. V was shortened by 6 bases and J by 3 bases, with 17 bases between the two germline ends. CDR3 DNA sequence: TGTGCCATCAGAGGGTCCAGGGGAGTTGACACTGAAGCTTTCTTT. Amino acids: CAIRGSRGVDTEAFF.

This clone was observed a handful of times. V gene TRBV12-3 or TRBV12-4 combines with J gene TRBJ2-3; D gene uncertain. V was trimmed by 6 bases and J by 4 bases, leaving 5 bases between them. The CDR3 consists of 11 residues. The CDR3 DNA sequence: TGTGCCAGCAGACAAGCAGATACGCAGTATTTT. It codes for CASRQADTQYF.

This chain links TRBV6-5 with TRBJ1-2, with 7 bases that match TRBD1. Germline CDR1 reads MNHEY; CDR2 reads SVGAGI. The V segment lost 4 bases and the J segment 4 bases; nucleotides outside the gene matches: 12. This CDR3 region has 16 residues. CDR3 sequence (DNA): TGTGCCAGCAGTTCCGGGACAGCCCTGAAGCTCTATGGCTACACCTTC. Amino acids: CASSSGTALKLYGYTF.

The V call is TRBV6-1, the J call TRBJ1-4, with D possibly being TRBD1 (5 bases). The CDR3 consists of 15 residues. V was cut by 3 bases and J by 8 bases, with 16 bases left in between. CDR1 MNHNS and CDR2 SASEGT come from the germline V gene. The CDR3 DNA reads as TGTGCCAGCAGTGACGGGGGGGGTTCTAGGGAAAAACTGTTTTTT. Protein product: CASSDGGGSREKLFF.

The V gene is TRBV4-2, the J gene TRBJ1-2, with D unclear. Germline assignment: CDR1 LGHNA and CDR2 YNFKEQ. The CDR3 is 14 residues long. V was trimmed by 4 bases and J by 2 bases, leaving 11 bases between them. CDR3 amino acids: CASSPKTENYGYTF. CDR3 nucleotide sequence: TGTGCCAGCAGCCCAAAGACTGAAAACTATGGCTACACCTTC.

The rearrangement joins TRBV24-1 to TRBJ2-3; 7 bases line up with TRBD2. V shed 6 bases, J shed 0 bases, and the junction held 2 bases outside the gene matches. Germline CDR1 KGHDR, CDR2 SFDVKD. The CDR3 extends over 14 amino acids. Here the CDR3 reads CATSHSGSTDTQYF. The DNA for the CDR3 is TGTGCCACCAGTCATAGCGGGAGCACAGATACGCAGTATTTT.

This chain joins TRBV28 and TRBJ2-7; the D is unclear. Trimming pared 7 bases from V and 3 bases from J, leaving 7 bases between. Per germline, CDR1 MDHEN and CDR2 SYDVKM. The CDR3 sequence is 11 residues long. CDR3 sequence: CASTKSYEQYF. For the CDR3, the DNA is TGTGCCAGCACTAAGAGCTACGAGCAGTACTTC.

This rearrangement joins TRBV2 to TRBJ1-6; TRBD1 matches at 8 bases. Per the germline V gene, CDR1 is SNHLY and CDR2 is FYNNEI. V was clipped by 4 bases and J by 7 bases; unmatched bases: 3. The CDR3 has 14 amino acids. The CDR3 sequence is CASSGRQGNSPLHF. In DNA form, the CDR3 reads TGTGCCAGCAGTGGCAGACAGGGGAATTCACCCCTCCACTTT.

The V gene is TRBV10-3, the J gene TRBJ1-2; 7 positions match TRBD1. The J segment lost 8 bases and the V segment lost 11 bases, leaving 17 bases of the junction unmatched. Germline V CDR1 and CDR2: ENHRY, SYGVKD. The CDR3 length is 14 residues. The CDR3 here is CAVRRDSELGGYTF. CDR3 bases: TGTGCCGTGCGCCGGGACAGCGAGCTCGGGGGCTACACCTTC.

The chain recombines TRBV15 with TRBJ2-3; no definite D call. Germline CDR1 reads LNHNV; CDR2 reads YYDKDF (reference sequence). This CDR3 spans 15 amino acids. With 1 base removed from V and 2 bases from J, the gap between germline ends came to 10 bases. The CDR3 coding sequence is TGTGCCACCAGCAGAGGCCCGCGCTACACAGATACGCAGTATTTT. This codes for CATSRGPRYTDTQYF.